Reported below is one TCR beta chain. Its matching antigen is unknown. TCRdb ran MiXCR on the 5' RACE reads and lists one entry per CDR3 protein. The table has 1.5 million or so distinct CDR3 sequences, less than 40% seen once. The source of the sample is a study of identical twins. Study-wide results and caveats: Where beta out-of-frame sequences were concerned, excess twin sharing was weaker. Carriage of fewer insertions was seen in abundant cord blood beta clonotypes, whereas memory repertoires showed none.

Germline V gives CDR1 ENHRY, CDR2 SYGVKD. Trimming removed 2 bases from V and 8 bases from J; junction bases left unmatched: 9. CDR3 size: 15 residues. Sample: cord blood. This clonotype was obtained from a newborn girl in good health. The V gene is TRBV10-3, the J gene TRBJ2-1; 7 bases are a match to TRBD1. In DNA, the CDR3 is TGTGCCATCAGTGAGCCGAAACAGGGGTATCATGAGCAGTTCTTC. The encoded protein is CAISEPKQGYHEQFF.